This entry lists 28 T cell receptor beta chains sequenced from one sample in a study of T cells in Graves' hyperthyroidism and ophthalmopathy. Amplified regions were TCR beta CDR3 sequences from RNA transcripts. TCR CDR3 underwent first-round RT-PCR with the HTBI primer set. In TCRdb, the multiplex PCR reads were re-called with MiXCR into one record per CDR3 protein. This sample has a few hundred thousand distinct CDR3 sequences, with 14% found just once. The material sequenced was blood. The receptors were sampled from a woman in her 30s with Graves' hyperthyroidism that later progressed to Graves' ophthalmopathy.

This clonotype was seen many times. The chain recombines TRBV6-1 with TRBJ2-2, with D perhaps given as TRBD1 or TRBD2 (5 bases each). Germline CDR1 MNHNS, CDR2 SASEGT. V lost 5 bases, J lost 0 bases, and 13 bases lay in between. The CDR3 loop spans 16 amino acids. The CDR3 coding sequence is TGTGCCAGCAGTCCCGGGGCCTTAACGAACACCGGGGAGCTGTTTTTT. As protein: CASSPGALTNTGELFF.

This clonotype was recorded many times. The rearrangement joins TRBV6-6 to TRBJ1-4, with 7 bases aligning to TRBD1. Germline-derived CDR1 and CDR2 are MNHNY and SVGAGI (reference sequence). There are 17 residues in the CDR3. With V trimmed by 2 bases and J by 8 bases, 14 bases remained unmatched. In DNA, the CDR3 is TGTGCCAGCAGTTACCCTCCATATACAGGGGTTGGCGAAAAACTGTTTTTT. Its protein is CASSYPPYTGVGEKLFF.

This clonotype was counted many times. V usage is TRBV27 and J usage is TRBJ2-7; 7 bases are shared with TRBD2. The trim removed 2 bases at V and 6 bases at J, leaving 4 bases unmatched. The CDR3 is 13 amino acids. The germline V gene encodes CDR1 MNHEY and CDR2 SMNVEV (reference sequence). The CDR3 here is CASSLEWEGEQYF. The CDR3 DNA reads TGTGCCAGCAGTTTAGAGTGGGAGGGCGAGCAGTACTTC.

This clonotype showed up many times. This chain uses TRBV19 with TRBJ2-7; D is possibly TRBD2 (5 bases). CDR1 and CDR2 (germline): LNHDA, SQIVND (reference sequence). The CDR3 consists of 15 residues. V lost 9 bases to trimming and J lost 0 bases, with 18 bases between them. The CDR3 sequence: CASHPRGGSSYEQYF. The CDR3 coding sequence is TGTGCCAGCCACCCGAGAGGAGGTAGCTCCTACGAGCAGTACTTC.

J is TRBJ2-1 and V is TRBV19; D is possibly TRBD2 (6 bases). Per germline, CDR1 LNHDA and CDR2 SQIVND (reference sequence). The CDR3 runs to 16 residues. V was shortened by 4 bases and J by 5 bases, with 18 bases between the two germline ends. The CDR3 coding sequence is TGTGCCAGTAGTAGAAAGCGGGCTATCACCGACAATGAGCAGTTCTTC. Protein: CASSRKRAITDNEQFF.

This clonotype was found many times. This sequence joins TRBV12-3 or TRBV12-4 and TRBJ1-1; D may be TRBD1 (5 bases). The germline V and J ends were trimmed by 2 bases and 1 base, with 11 bases remaining between them. The CDR3 loop spans 15 amino acids. CDR3 sequence (DNA): TGTGCCAGCAGTTTATTGGGGCCCGCGAACACTGAAGCTTTCTTT. Its translation: CASSLLGPANTEAFF.

The genes are TRBV27 and TRBJ2-7, with 10 bases aligning to TRBD1. CDR1 and CDR2 (germline): MNHEY, SMNVEV (reference sequence). V shed 5 bases, J shed 3 bases, and the junction held 13 bases outside the gene matches. The CDR3 extends over 17 amino acids. The CDR3 bases are TGTGCCAGCAGTCCCCATTTACTCCGGGACAGGGGCTACGAGCAGTACTTC. It codes for CASSPHLLRDRGYEQYF.

The chain links TRBV28 to TRBJ1-1; D not certain. Germline V CDR1 and CDR2: MDHEN, SYDVKM. Trimming left V 1 base short and J 2 bases short, with 8 bases between. The CDR3 extends over 14 amino acids. The CDR3: CASSLFVLNTEAFF. The DNA of the CDR3 is TGTGCCAGCAGTTTATTTGTCCTAAACACTGAAGCTTTCTTT.

J is TRBJ2-3 and V is TRBV2; 11 nucleotides agree with TRBD2. There are 15 residues in the CDR3. The germline V gene encodes CDR1 SNHLY and CDR2 FYNNEI. J was trimmed by 3 bases and V by 8 bases; bases with no gene match: 7. This CDR3 reads CASYQPSGRTDTQYF. In DNA form, the CDR3 reads TGTGCCAGCTACCAGCCTAGCGGGAGGACAGATACGCAGTATTTT.

This clonotype has a handful of counts. The chain uses TRBV11-3 and TRBJ2-5; 12 nucleotides agree with TRBD1. Germline V gene sequence: CDR1 SGHNT, CDR2 YENEEA. V shed 10 bases and J 5 bases; nucleotides not matched to a gene: 14. This CDR3 is built from 16 residues. The CDR3 bases are TGTGCCACCGAGGTGGGACAGGGGGCCGCTACGGAGACCCAGTACTTC. Encoded protein: CATEVGQGAATETQYF.

This clonotype was found many times. The V gene is TRBV27, the J gene TRBJ1-1, with D maybe TRBD1 (5 bases). The CDR3 extends over 15 amino acids. Trimming removed 2 bases from V and 4 bases from J, with 14 bases in between. Germline assignment: CDR1 MNHEY and CDR2 SMNVEV (reference sequence). CDR3 region: CASSLGGARITEAFF. In nucleotides, the CDR3 is TGTGCCAGCAGTTTAGGAGGGGCGCGGATCACTGAAGCTTTCTTT.

As regards this clonotype: It is likely a read error, because the conserved phenylalanine at the end of the CDR3 is missing. This sequence joins TRBV27 and TRBJ1-6; D is uncertain. There are 15 residues in the CDR3. V was shortened by 6 bases and J by 6 bases, with 15 bases between the two germline ends. CDR1 is MNHEY and CDR2 is SMNVEV in the germline V gene (reference sequence). The CDR3 spells CASSLRKEGNSPLHV. The DNA of the CDR3 is TGTGCCAGCAGCCTAAGGAAAGAGGGTAATTCACCCCTCCACGTT.

This clonotype was recorded a few times. CDR3: CSVGGQGAEQYF. The CDR3 DNA follows: TGCAGCGTGGGGGGACAGGGGGCCGAGCAGTACTTC. This chain uses TRBV29-1 with TRBJ2-7; 12 nucleotides match TRBD1. J gave up 6 bases and V 6 bases, and 3 bases lay outside the gene matches. Germline V lookup: CDR1 SQVTM, CDR2 ANQGSEA. The CDR3 sequence is 12 residues long.

This clonotype appeared many times. V and J are TRBV28 and TRBJ1-3; D unclear. Trimming cost V 4 bases and J 0 bases, with 7 bases left between them. The CDR3 is made up of 14 amino acids. Germline V CDR1 and CDR2: MDHEN, SYDVKM. The CDR3 DNA follows: TGTGCCAGCAGTTGGTCCAACTCTGGAAACACCATATATTTT. This gives the protein CASSWSNSGNTIYF.

This chain links TRBV25-1 with TRBJ2-6, with D possibly matching TRBD1 (6 bases). This CDR3 contains 13 residues. Germline lookup yields CDR1 MGHDK and CDR2 SYGVNS. The ends were cut back, 9 bases at V and 2 bases at J, with 8 bases in the middle. CDR3 nucleotides: TGTGCCAGTCAGGGGACTGGGGCCAACGTCCTGACTTTC. Translated, it gives CASQGTGANVLTF. Full variable domain (remainder filled in from reference TRBV25-1 and TRBJ2-6): EADIYQTPRYLVIGTGKKITLECSQTMGHDKMYWYQQDPGMELHLIHYSYGVNSTEKGDLSSESTVSRIRTEHFPLTLESARPSHTSQYLCASQGTGANVLTFGAGSRLTVL.

Only a few counts were recorded for this clonotype. J is TRBJ2-1 and V is TRBV7-3; 7 bases match TRBD2. The trim removed 5 bases at V and 5 bases at J, leaving 12 bases unmatched. The CDR3 is 16 amino acids. CDR1 is SGHTA, CDR2 FQGTGA, per germline. CDR3 protein: CASSPDGLVRNNEQFF. In DNA form, the CDR3 reads TGTGCCAGCAGCCCAGACGGACTAGTTCGGAACAATGAGCAGTTCTTC.

This clonotype was picked up many times. J is TRBJ1-4 and V is TRBV28; tentatively, D is TRBD1 (5 bases). Germline values: CDR1 MDHEN, CDR2 SYDVKM. This CDR3 region has 13 residues. V lost 6 bases, J lost 8 bases, and 13 bases lay in between. Here the CDR3 reads CASSQGGDEKLFF. The CDR3 nucleotides are TGTGCCAGCAGCCAGGGAGGGGACGAAAAACTGTTTTTT.

V is TRBV11-2 and J is TRBJ2-1; 9 bases line up with TRBD2. The CDR3 sequence is 15 residues long. V gave up 5 bases and J gave up 6 bases; unmatched junction bases: 8. In germline, CDR1 is SGHAT, CDR2 FQNNGV. CDR3 protein: CASSPRTSDSNEQFF. The CDR3 DNA follows: TGTGCCAGCAGCCCCAGGACTAGCGATTCCAATGAGCAGTTCTTC.

This clonotype was picked up many times. The chain recombines TRBV9 with TRBJ1-1; no firm D call. The length of the CDR3 is 12 residues. Trimming left V 4 bases short and J 1 base short, with 5 bases between. In germline, CDR1 is SGDLS, CDR2 YYNGEE. The chain's CDR3 is CASSRANTEAFF. CDR3 DNA: TGTGCCAGCAGCCGAGCGAACACTGAAGCTTTCTTT.

The sample holds a few counts of this clonotype. This chain uses TRBV5-1 with TRBJ2-1, with 9 bases identical to TRBD2. The germline V gene encodes CDR1 SGHRS and CDR2 YFSETQ. Unmatched junction bases numbered 7, after V lost 4 bases and J lost 2 bases. This CDR3 has 16 amino acids. CDR3 in DNA: TGCGCCAGCAGCCCGGTGACTAGCGGTCCCTACAATGAGCAGTTCTTC. It yields the protein CASSPVTSGPYNEQFF.

This clonotype showed up many times. The chain carries TRBV5-6 and TRBJ2-1; 8 nucleotides line up with TRBD2. Germline loops: CDR1 SGHDT, CDR2 YYEEEE. There are 16 residues in the CDR3. The trim removed 4 bases at V and 6 bases at J, leaving 12 bases unmatched. The CDR3, as DNA: TGTGCCAGCAGCGTAACCGGGACTAGTAATCGCAATGAGCAGTTCTTC. Amino acids: CASSVTGTSNRNEQFF.

On this clonotype itself: It may be a read error: a sequence one base away is much more abundant. The chain couples TRBV2 to TRBJ1-1; no reliable D call. Germline V CDR1 and CDR2: SNHLY, FYNNEI. The CDR3 is made up of 14 amino acids. The CDR3 bases are TGTGCCAGCAGTGCTCTCTCCATGAACACTGAAGCTTCCTTT. This encodes CASSALSMNTEASF.

Turning to this clonotype: Just one base apart from a much larger clone, this may be a read error. The chain links TRBV28 to TRBJ2-7; tentatively, D is TRBD2 (6 bases). The end of the DNA is better explained by TRBJ2-1, so the J call may be wrong. The germline V gene has CDR1 MDHEN and CDR2 SYDVKM. The CDR3 runs 14 residues. CDR3 in DNA: TGTGCCAGCAGTTCCCGGGAGATCTCCTACGAGCAGTTCTTC. Protein: CASSSREISYEQFF.

In this sample, this clonotype turned up many times. The chain joins TRBV28 to TRBJ2-2; no firm D call. V lost 4 bases to trimming and J lost 0 bases, with 18 bases between them. The CDR3 spans 18 residues. CDR1 and CDR2 (germline): MDHEN, SYDVKM. CDR3 bases: TGTGCCAGCAGTTGGCCCCGGGCTCGAGCGCCGAACACCGGGGAGCTGTTTTTT. Amino acid sequence: CASSWPRARAPNTGELFF.

This clonotype was seen many times. V is TRBV20-1 and J is TRBJ2-3; D gene uncertain. V was shortened by 0 bases and J by 8 bases, with 9 bases between the two germline ends. This CDR3 spans 12 amino acids. Per germline, CDR1 DFQATT and CDR2 SNEGSKA (reference sequence). CDR3 region: CSARDPSGTQYF. The CDR3 region has the DNA TGCAGTGCTAGAGATCCTTCTGGTACGCAGTATTTT.

This clonotype was seen ten or more times. V is TRBV27 and J is TRBJ1-1; tentatively, D is TRBD1 (6 bases). Germline V gives CDR1 MNHEY, CDR2 SMNVEV (reference sequence). The CDR3 has 13 residues. V was pared by 2 bases and J by 8 bases, with 12 bases between. The CDR3 bases are TGTGCCAGCAGTTTAAGGACAGCAGCCGAAGCTTTCTTT. Encoded protein: CASSLRTAAEAFF.

The CDR3 DNA is TGCGCCAGCAGCCCGAGGCAGGGGGTCAACACCGGGGAGCTGTTTTTT. Its translation: CASSPRQGVNTGELFF. This rearrangement joins TRBV4-1 to TRBJ2-2, with 7 positions matching TRBD1. Germline assignment: CDR1 MGHRA and CDR2 YSYEKL. The CDR3 is made up of 16 amino acids. Germline trimming cut 4 bases from V and 2 bases from J; bases unmatched to any gene: 7.

In this sample, this clonotype turned up a few times. The CDR3 loop reads CASSLMTGPYNEQFF. The CDR3 nucleotides are TGTGCCAGCAGCTTGATGACTGGTCCCTACAATGAGCAGTTCTTC. The chain joins TRBV7-9 to TRBJ2-1; D call uncertain. V dropped 3 bases and J dropped 2 bases, with 11 bases sitting between them. The CDR3 has 15 amino acids. Germline loops: CDR1 SEHNR, CDR2 FQNEAQ (reference sequence).